A selection of T cell receptor beta chains follows, all from one sample in a study of molecular identifiers for immune sequencing clone quantification. MiXCR, applied by TCRdb to the PCR reads, yields one record per CDR3 protein. The sample lists some 97,000 distinct CDR3 sequences; under 40% were seen once. The sequencing sample was made of naive CD8+ T cells from blood, with Jurkat cell RNA spiked in. The receptors were gathered from a human donor in good health. Some libraries in this study had Jurkat cell RNA spiked in. The CDR3 runs from the conserved cysteine through the conserved F or W. D genes are given only for firm matches. The size entry is marked missing in some rows and otherwise reads once, few, many or a size class.

TRBV6-2/TRBV6-3	NA	NA	TRBJ1-5	CASSYRLGRSNQPQHF	TGTGCCAGCAGTTACCGTTTGGGACGGAGCAATCAGCCCCAGCATTTT
TRBV24-1	NA	TRBD1	TRBJ1-5	CATSDPGQGNQPQHF	TGTGCCACCAGTGACCCTGGACAGGGCAATCAGCCCCAGCATTTT
TRBV28	many	TRBD1	TRBJ2-7	CASRTGTGSGYEQYF	TGTGCCAGCAGAACCGGGACAGGGTCGGGGTACGAGCAGTACTTC
TRBV28	NA	TRBD2	TRBJ2-3	CAVQRELAYTDTQYF	TGTGCCGTTCAGCGGGAACTAGCCTACACAGATACGCAGTATTTT
TRBV27	NA	TRBD1	TRBJ2-7	CASSLDRGEQYF	TGTGCCAGCAGTTTGGACAGGGGCGAGCAGTACTTC
TRBV28	NA	NA	TRBJ1-3	CASSYPLGRGGTTIYF	TGTGCCAGCAGCTACCCCCTTGGCAGGGGTGGAACCACCATATATTTT
TRBV6-2/TRBV6-3	NA	NA	TRBJ2-2	CATRPVQSNTGELFF	TGTGCCACCAGGCCCGTCCAGTCGAACACCGGGGAGCTGTTTTTT
TRBV28	NA	NA	TRBJ2-2	CASSVIQGNGGELFF	TGTGCCAGCAGTGTAATACAGGGTAATGGCGGGGAGCTGTTTTTT
TRBV7-9	few	NA	TRBJ2-3	CASSRTDPTDTQYF	TGTGCCAGCAGCCGGACAGACCCCACAGATACGCAGTATTTT
TRBV2	many	TRBD2	TRBJ2-7	CASGAGPYEQYF	TGTGCCAGCGGAGCGGGGCCCTACGAGCAGTACTTC
TRBV5-1	many	TRBD1	TRBJ1-5	CASSPGTGGGNQPQHF	TGCGCCAGCAGCCCGGGGACAGGGGGAGGCAATCAGCCCCAGCATTTT
TRBV6-5	many	NA	TRBJ1-5	CASSAPGPPQHF	TGTGCCAGCAGTGCCCCAGGACCGCCCCAGCATTTT
TRBV15	NA	NA	TRBJ1-4	CATKGIPNEKLYF	TGTGCCACCAAGGGAATCCCTAATGAAAAACTGTATTTT
TRBV20-1	NA	TRBD1	TRBJ2-1	CGATLEPDRGNEQFF	TGCGGTGCTACCTTAGAGCCCGACAGGGGTAATGAGCAGTTCTTC
TRBV11-2	few	TRBD2	TRBJ2-1	CASSLGLAYNEQFF	TGTGCCAGCAGCCTCGGACTAGCTTACAATGAGCAGTTCTTC
TRBV7-2	few	TRBD2	TRBJ2-3	CASSLPITLAGGMYLSTDTQYF	TGTGCCAGCAGCTTACCCATAACCCTAGCGGGAGGGATGTATTTAAGCACAGATACGCAGTATTTT
TRBV20-1	NA	NA	TRBJ2-7	CSARGRTGYEQYF	TGCAGTGCTAGGGGACGGACGGGCTACGAGCAGTACTTC
TRBV10-1	many	NA	TRBJ2-5	CASSESTDWEETQYF	TGCGCCAGCAGTGAGTCGACGGATTGGGAAGAGACCCAGTACTTC
TRBV28	few	NA	TRBJ2-4	CASSAEQGYIQYF	TGTGCCAGCAGTGCCGAACAGGGCTACATTCAGTACTTC
TRBV20-1	many	NA	TRBJ2-7	CSALGTVASYEQYF	TGCAGTGCGCTCGGGACCGTCGCCTCCTACGAGCAGTACTTC
TRBV20-1	NA	TRBD2	TRBJ2-5	CSAASLAGDGIVGGTTQYF	TGCAGTGCCGCGTCGCTAGCGGGAGATGGTATCGTTGGTGGAACGACCCAGTACTTC
TRBV28	many	TRBD2	TRBJ2-3	CASSPSSGRPYF	TGTGCCAGCAGCCCTTCTAGCGGGAGACCCTATTTT